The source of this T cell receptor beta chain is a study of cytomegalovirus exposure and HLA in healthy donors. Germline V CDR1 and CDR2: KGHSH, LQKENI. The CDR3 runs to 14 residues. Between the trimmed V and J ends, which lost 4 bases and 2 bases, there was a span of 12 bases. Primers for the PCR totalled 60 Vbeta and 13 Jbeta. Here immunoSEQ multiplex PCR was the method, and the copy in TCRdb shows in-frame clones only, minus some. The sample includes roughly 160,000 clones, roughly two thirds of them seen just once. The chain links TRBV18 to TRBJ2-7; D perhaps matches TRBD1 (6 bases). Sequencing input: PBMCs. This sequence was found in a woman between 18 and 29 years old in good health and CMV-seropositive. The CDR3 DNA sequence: TGTGCCAGCTCACTGCGGACAGACCCCTACGAGCAGTACTTC. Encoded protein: CASSLRTDPYEQYF. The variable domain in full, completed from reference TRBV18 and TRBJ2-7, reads NAGVMQNPRHLVRRRGQEARLRCSPMKGHSHVYWYRQLPEEGLKFMVYLQKENIIDESGMPKERFSAEFPKEGPSILRIQQVVRGDSAAYFCASSLRTDPYEQYFGPGTRLTVT.